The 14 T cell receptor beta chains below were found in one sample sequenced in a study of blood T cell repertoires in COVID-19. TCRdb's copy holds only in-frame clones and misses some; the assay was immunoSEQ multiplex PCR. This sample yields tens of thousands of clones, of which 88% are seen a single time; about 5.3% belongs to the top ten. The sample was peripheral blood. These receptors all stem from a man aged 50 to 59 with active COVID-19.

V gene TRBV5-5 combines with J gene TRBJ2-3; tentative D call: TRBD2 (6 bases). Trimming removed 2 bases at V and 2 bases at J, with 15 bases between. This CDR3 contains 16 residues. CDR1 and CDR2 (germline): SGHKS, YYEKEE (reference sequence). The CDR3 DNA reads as TGTGCCAGCAGCTTTGGGGAGGCTGCCTTCACAGATACGCAGTATTTT. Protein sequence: CASSFGEAAFTDTQYF.

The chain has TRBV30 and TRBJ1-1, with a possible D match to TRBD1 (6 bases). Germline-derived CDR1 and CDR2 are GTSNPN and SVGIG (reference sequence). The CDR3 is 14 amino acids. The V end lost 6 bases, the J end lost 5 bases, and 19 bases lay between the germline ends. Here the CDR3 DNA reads TGTGCCTGCCCGGACGGGGGGGCGGTTACTGAAGCTTTCTTT. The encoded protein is CACPDGGAVTEAFF.

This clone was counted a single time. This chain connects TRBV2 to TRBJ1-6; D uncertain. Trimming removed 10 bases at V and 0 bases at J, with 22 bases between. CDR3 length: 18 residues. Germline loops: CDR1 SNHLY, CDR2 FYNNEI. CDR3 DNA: TGTGCCACCTACGCGGGGAGAGAGAAGGACTCCTATAATTCACCCCTCCACTTT. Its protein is CATYAGREKDSYNSPLHF.

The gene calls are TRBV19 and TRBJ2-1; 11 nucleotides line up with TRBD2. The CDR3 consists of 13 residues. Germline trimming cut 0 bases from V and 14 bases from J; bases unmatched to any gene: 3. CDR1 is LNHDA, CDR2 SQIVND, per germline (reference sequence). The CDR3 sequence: CASSIELAGDEFF. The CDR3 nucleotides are TGTGCCAGTAGTATAGAACTAGCGGGAGACGAGTTCTTC. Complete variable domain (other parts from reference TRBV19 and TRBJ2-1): DGGITQSPKYLFRKEGQNVTLSCEQNLNHDAMYWYRQDPGQGLRLIYYSQIVNDFQKGDIAEGYSVSREKKESFPLTVTSAQKNPTAFYLCASSIELAGDEFFGPGTRLTVL.

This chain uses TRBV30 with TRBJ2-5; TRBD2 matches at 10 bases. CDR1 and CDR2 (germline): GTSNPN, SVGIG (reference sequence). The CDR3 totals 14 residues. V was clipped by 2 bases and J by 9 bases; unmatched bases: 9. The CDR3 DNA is TGTGCCTGGAGTTTAGCTAGCGGGGGTGTGGCCCAGTACTTC. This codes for CAWSLASGGVAQYF. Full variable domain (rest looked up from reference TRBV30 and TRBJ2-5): SQTIHQWPATLVQPVGSPLSLECTVEGTSNPNLYWYRQAAGRGLQLLFYSVGIGQISSEVPQNLSASRPQDRQFILSSKKLLLSDSGFYLCAWSLASGGVAQYFGPGTRLLVL.

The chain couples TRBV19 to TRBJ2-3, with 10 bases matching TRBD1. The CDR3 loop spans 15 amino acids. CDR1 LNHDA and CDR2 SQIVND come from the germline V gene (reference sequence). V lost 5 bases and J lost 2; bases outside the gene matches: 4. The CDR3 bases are TGTGCCAGTAGTCCCGGACAGGGGGACACAGATACGCAGTATTTT. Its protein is CASSPGQGDTDTQYF.

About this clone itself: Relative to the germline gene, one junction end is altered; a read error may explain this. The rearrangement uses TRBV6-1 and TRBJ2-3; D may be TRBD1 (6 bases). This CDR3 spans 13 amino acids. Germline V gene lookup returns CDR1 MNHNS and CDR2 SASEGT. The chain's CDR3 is CASSEDRVSLSVF. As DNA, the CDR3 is TGTGCCAGCAGTGAAGACAGGGTATCATTAAGCGTTTTT.

CDR3: CASSPPVRGRGGTEAFF. The CDR3 nucleotides are TGTGCCAGCTCACCACCGGTGAGGGGGCGGGGTGGCACTGAAGCTTTCTTT. This chain links TRBV18 with TRBJ1-1; 7 positions agree with TRBD1. With 0 bases clipped from V and 4 bases from J, the junction kept 11 bases outside the gene matches. In germline, CDR1 is KGHSH, CDR2 LQKENI. The CDR3 totals 17 residues.

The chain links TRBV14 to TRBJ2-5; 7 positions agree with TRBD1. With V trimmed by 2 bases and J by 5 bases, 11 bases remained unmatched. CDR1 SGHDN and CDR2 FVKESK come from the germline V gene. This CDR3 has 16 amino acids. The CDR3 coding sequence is TGTGCCAGCAGCCAACGGACAGGCTCCTTAGGGGAGACCCAGTACTTC. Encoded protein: CASSQRTGSLGETQYF.

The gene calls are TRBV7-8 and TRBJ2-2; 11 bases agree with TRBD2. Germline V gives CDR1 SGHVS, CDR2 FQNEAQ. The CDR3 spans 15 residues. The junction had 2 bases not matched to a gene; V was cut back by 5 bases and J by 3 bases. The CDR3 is CASSAGLADTGELFF. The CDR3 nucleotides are TGTGCCAGCAGCGCGGGACTAGCGGACACCGGGGAGCTGTTTTTT.

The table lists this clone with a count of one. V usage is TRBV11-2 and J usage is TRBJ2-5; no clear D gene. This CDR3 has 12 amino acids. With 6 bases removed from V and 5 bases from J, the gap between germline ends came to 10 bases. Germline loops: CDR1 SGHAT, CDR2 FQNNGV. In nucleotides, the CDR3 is TGTGCCAGCAGTCCGCATCGGGAGACCCAGTACTTC. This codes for CASSPHRETQYF.

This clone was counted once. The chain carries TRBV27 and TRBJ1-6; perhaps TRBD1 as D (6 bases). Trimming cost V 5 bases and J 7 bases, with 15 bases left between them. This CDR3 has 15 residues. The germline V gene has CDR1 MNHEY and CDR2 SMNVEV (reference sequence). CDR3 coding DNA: TGTGCCAGCAGTCAAAGGACAGCGCAGAATTCACCCCTCCACTTT. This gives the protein CASSQRTAQNSPLHF.

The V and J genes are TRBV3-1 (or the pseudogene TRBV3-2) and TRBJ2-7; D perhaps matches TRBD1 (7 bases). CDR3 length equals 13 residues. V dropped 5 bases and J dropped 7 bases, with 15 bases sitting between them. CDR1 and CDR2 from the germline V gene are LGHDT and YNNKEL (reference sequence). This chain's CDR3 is CASSNRGAGEQYF. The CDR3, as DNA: TGTGCCAGCAGCAACAGGGGCGCGGGGGAGCAGTACTTC.

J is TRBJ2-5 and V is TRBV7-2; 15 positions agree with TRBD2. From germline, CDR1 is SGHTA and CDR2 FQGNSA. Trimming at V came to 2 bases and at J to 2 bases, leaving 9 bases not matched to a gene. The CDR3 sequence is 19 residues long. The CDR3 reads CASSLRFSGTSGGQETQYF. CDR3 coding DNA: TGTGCCAGCAGCTTAAGGTTTTCCGGGACTAGCGGGGGGCAAGAGACCCAGTACTTC.